This TCR beta chain came from a study of identical twins. Germline V gene lookup returns CDR1 MNHEY and CDR2 SVGAGI. Trimming took off 2 bases at V and 1 base at J, with 8 bases between the two ends. The CDR3 extends over 15 amino acids. TCRdb itself ran the 5' RACE reads through MiXCR, one entry per CDR3 protein. Here the sample spans 1.5 million to 2 million distinct CDR3 sequences, under 35% being singletons. The gene calls are TRBV6-5 and TRBJ2-2; the D gene is possibly TRBD2 (5 bases). This TCR came from a newborn girl in good health. The sequencing sample was made of cord blood. The CDR3 DNA sequence: TGTGCCAGCAGTTACCGGACTGTGAACACCGGGGAGCTGTTTTTT. It yields the protein CASSYRTVNTGELFF.